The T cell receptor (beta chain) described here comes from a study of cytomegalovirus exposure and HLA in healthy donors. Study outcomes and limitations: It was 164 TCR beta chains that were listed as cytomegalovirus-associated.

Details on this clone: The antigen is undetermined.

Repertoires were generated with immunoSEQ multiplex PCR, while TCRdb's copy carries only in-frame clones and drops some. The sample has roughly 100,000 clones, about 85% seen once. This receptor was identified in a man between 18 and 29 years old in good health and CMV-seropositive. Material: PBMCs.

CDR3 DNA sequence: TGTGCCAGCAGCTTAGGGGGGGGGTCCGGAAACACCATATATTTT. This sequence encodes CASSLGGGSGNTIYF. This chain uses TRBV7-8 with TRBJ1-3; D perhaps matches TRBD1 (5 bases). The CDR3 totals 15 residues. CDR1 is SGHVS and CDR2 is FQNEAQ in the germline V gene. V was clipped by 1 base and J by 4 bases, with 11 bases between them. Variable domain in full (rest from reference TRBV7-8 and TRBJ1-3): GAGVSQSPRYKVAKRGQDVALRCDPISGHVSLFWYQQALGQGPEFLTYFQNEAQLDKSGLPSDRFFAERPEGSVSTLKIQRTQQEDSAVYLCASSLGGGSGNTIYFGEGSWLTVV.